The 21 T cell receptor beta chains given below trace back to one sample, sequenced in a study of cytomegalovirus exposure and HLA in healthy donors. The PCR used 60 Vbeta and 13 Jbeta primers. TCRdb's table, derived via immunoSEQ multiplex PCR, lists solely in-frame clones and lacks some. The profile shows about 170,000 clones, around three quarters of them singletons. The source material was PBMCs. The receptor source for this set is a woman aged 25 to 45 in good health and CMV-seropositive.

The chain carries TRBV5-1 and TRBJ2-7, with TRBD1 matching 7 bases. The CDR3 extends over 15 amino acids. V was pared by 1 base and J by 3 bases, with 7 bases of the junction left unmatched. Germline CDR1 and CDR2: SGHRS and YFSETQ. Written as DNA, the CDR3 is TGCGCCAGCAGCTTGCTCCCCCCAGGGGGCTACGAGCAGTACTTC. Protein: CASSLLPPGGYEQYF.

V gene TRBV7-6 combines with J gene TRBJ2-2, with no clear D. CDR1 SGHVS and CDR2 FNYEAQ come from the germline V gene. Trimming pared 6 bases from V and 10 bases from J, leaving 15 bases between. CDR3 size: 13 residues. CDR3 in amino acids: CASSGPPGLELFF. The CDR3 DNA sequence: TGTGCCAGCAGTGGGCCCCCCGGCCTGGAGCTGTTTTTT.

In this sample, this clone turned up once. This sequence joins TRBV10-3 and TRBJ1-2; D gene ambiguous. Germline loops: CDR1 ENHRY, CDR2 SYGVKD. Trimming removed 2 bases from V and 5 bases from J, with 12 bases in between. This CDR3 spans 14 amino acids. For the CDR3, the DNA is TGTGCCATCAGTGAGCCCACAGAAAATTATGGCTACACCTTC. Amino acid sequence: CAISEPTENYGYTF.

The chain combines TRBV6-5 with TRBJ2-3; 7 bases match TRBD1. CDR1 and CDR2 (germline): MNHEY, SVGAGI. The length of the CDR3 is 14 residues. V shed 6 bases and J 6 bases; nucleotides not matched to a gene: 9. CDR3 amino acids: CASRVTGRGDTQYF. DNA for the CDR3: TGTGCCAGCAGAGTTACTGGCAGGGGGGATACGCAGTATTTT.

This chain's CDR3 is CASSLERGNEQYF. In DNA form, the CDR3 reads TGTGCCAGCAGTCTAGAGCGGGGGAACGAGCAGTACTTC. This chain joins TRBV9 and TRBJ2-7; 8 bases map to TRBD2. Trimming removed 5 bases from V and 5 bases from J; junction bases left unmatched: 6. The length of the CDR3 is 13 residues. The V gene's germline CDR1 is SGDLS and CDR2 YYNGEE.

The V call is TRBV28, the J call TRBJ2-4; D is perhaps TRBD1 (6 bases). The CDR3 consists of 15 residues. Looked up from germline, CDR1 is MDHEN and CDR2 is SYDVKM. Trimming removed 7 bases from V and 3 bases from J, with 16 bases in between. The CDR3 loop is CASIIRQDGKNIQYF. In DNA form, the CDR3 reads TGTGCCAGCATCATACGACAGGACGGCAAAAACATTCAGTACTTC.

This chain uses TRBV7-2 with TRBJ2-7, with 8 nucleotides matching TRBD2. This CDR3 is built from 15 residues. Germline V gives CDR1 SGHTA, CDR2 FQGNSA. V lost 3 bases and J lost 1; bases outside the gene matches: 5. The CDR3 here is CASSFSGGASYEQYF. For the CDR3, the DNA is TGTGCCAGCAGCTTCTCCGGGGGGGCGTCCTACGAGCAGTACTTC.

This chain connects TRBV5-1 to TRBJ1-1; 9 bases fit TRBD1. The trim removed 0 bases at V and 1 base at J, leaving 10 bases unmatched. This CDR3 has 18 amino acids. CDR1 and CDR2 (germline): SGHRS, YFSETQ. In nucleotides, the CDR3 is TGCGCCAGCAGCTTGGGTAGGTCACAGGGGGCACGGAACACTGAAGCTTTCTTT. Encoded protein: CASSLGRSQGARNTEAFF.

The J gene is TRBJ1-2, the V gene TRBV18, with TRBD1 matching 10 bases. The CDR3 sequence is 16 residues long. The trim removed 2 bases at V and 1 base at J, leaving 4 bases unmatched. Germline V gene data show CDR1 as KGHSH and CDR2 as LQKENI. The CDR3 spells CASSPGQGVFNYGYTF. CDR3 nucleotide sequence: TGTGCCAGCTCACCAGGACAGGGGGTATTTAACTATGGCTACACCTTC.

The chain recombines TRBV30 with TRBJ1-6, with TRBD1 identical over 8 bases. From germline, CDR1 is GTSNPN and CDR2 SVGIG (reference sequence). V lost 0 bases to trimming and J lost 6 bases; unmatched junction nucleotides: 4. The CDR3 length is 15 residues. The chain's CDR3 is CAWSVTGGGNSPLHF. The CDR3 nucleotides are TGTGCCTGGAGTGTAACAGGGGGAGGTAATTCACCCCTCCACTTT.

The V and J genes are TRBV15 and TRBJ1-1; D unclear. The CDR3 spans 15 residues. V was shortened by 5 bases and J by 6 bases, with 19 bases between the two germline ends. Germline lookup yields CDR1 LNHNV and CDR2 YYDKDF (reference sequence). CDR3 protein: CATSPRGALEAEAFF. DNA of the CDR3: TGTGCCACCAGCCCAAGAGGAGCCTTGGAGGCTGAAGCTTTCTTT. Full variable domain (rest looked up from reference TRBV15 and TRBJ1-1): DAMVIQNPRYQVTQFGKPVTLSCSQTLNHNVMYWYQQKSSQAPKLLFHYYDKDFNNEADTPDNFQSRRPNTSFCFLDIRSPGLGDTAMYLCATSPRGALEAEAFFGQGTRLTVV.

This clone appeared once. The chain couples TRBV5-1 to TRBJ1-2; 7 nucleotides line up with TRBD1. The V gene end was trimmed by 4 bases and the J gene end by 0 bases; junction bases not matched to a gene: 3. CDR3 size: 14 residues. Per the germline V gene, CDR1 is SGHRS and CDR2 is YFSETQ. The CDR3 DNA reads TGCGCCAGCAGCCAGGGACAGCCTAACTATGGCTACACCTTC. It translates to CASSQGQPNYGYTF.

V usage is TRBV7-2 and J usage is TRBJ1-1; D not resolved. Germline CDR1 is SGHTA and CDR2 is FQGNSA. The CDR3 totals 13 residues. Deletions cut 5 bases from V and 3 bases from J, with 10 bases between. In DNA, the CDR3 is TGTGCCAGCAGCCAGCGTCTGGACACTGAAGCTTTCTTT. Translation: CASSQRLDTEAFF.

The V and J genes are TRBV5-3 and TRBJ2-1, with 10 bases fitting TRBD2. TRBV5-3 belongs to the ORF category, with a function that is uncertain. The CDR3 is 17 amino acids. V lost 2 bases to trimming and J lost 0 bases; unmatched junction nucleotides: 5. CDR3 protein: CARSFWTSGGSYNEQFF. The CDR3 DNA reads as TGTGCCAGAAGCTTCTGGACTAGCGGAGGCTCCTACAATGAGCAGTTCTTC.

The V call is TRBV4-1, the J call TRBJ2-1; 9 positions match TRBD2. With 1 base clipped from V and 12 bases from J, the junction kept 13 bases outside the gene matches. The CDR3 totals 16 residues. Germline V gene data show CDR1 as MGHRA and CDR2 as YSYEKL. The CDR3 is CASSQALGASGTSQFF. CDR3 nucleotide sequence: TGCGCCAGCAGCCAAGCCTTAGGGGCTAGCGGGACCTCGCAGTTCTTC.

The chain uses TRBV5-4 and TRBJ2-5; 11 nucleotides line up with TRBD2. The V segment lost 2 bases and the J segment 2 bases; nucleotides outside the gene matches: 11. The CDR3 is 18 amino acids. Per the germline V gene, CDR1 is SGHNT and CDR2 is YYREEE (reference sequence). CDR3 DNA sequence: TGTGCCAGCAGCTTCACGACGACTAGCGGGGTTTATCAAGAGACCCAGTACTTC. Its protein is CASSFTTTSGVYQETQYF.

The V gene is TRBV15, the J gene TRBJ1-4; the match to TRBD1 covers 10 bases. From germline, CDR1 is LNHNV and CDR2 YYDKDF (reference sequence). The CDR3 runs to 17 residues. V lost 1 base, J lost 10 bases, and 12 bases stayed unmatched. As DNA, the CDR3 is TGTGCCACCAGCAGAGGAGGGGTCGGGACAGGGGTTGGAAAACTGTTTTTT. Its protein product is CATSRGGVGTGVGKLFF.

This clone has only a few counts. V and J are TRBV6-5 and TRBJ2-7; D call uncertain. V lost 0 bases and J 2 bases, leaving 8 bases between the germline ends. CDR1 and CDR2 (germline): MNHEY, SVGAGI. The CDR3 loop spans 14 amino acids. The CDR3 here is CASSYSNQAYEQYF. Here the CDR3 DNA reads TGTGCCAGCAGTTACTCGAACCAGGCCTACGAGCAGTACTTC.

The rearrangement uses TRBV9 and TRBJ2-1, with 7 positions matching TRBD2. Germline V CDR1 and CDR2: SGDLS, YYNGEE. Unmatched junction bases numbered 5, after V lost 0 bases and J lost 8 bases. This CDR3 has 14 amino acids. The CDR3 DNA is TGTGCCAGCAGCGTAGAACAGCGGGACGATGAGCAGTTCTTC. Translation: CASSVEQRDDEQFF.

The chain couples TRBV13 to TRBJ2-3, with 9 bases fitting TRBD2. Germline CDR1 and CDR2: PRHDT and FYEKMQ (reference sequence). This CDR3 is 17 amino acids long. With 0 bases clipped from V and 5 bases from J, the junction kept 9 bases outside the gene matches. The CDR3 region is CASSLGPAGGPGDTQYF. CDR3 DNA sequence: TGTGCCAGCAGCTTAGGCCCAGCGGGGGGCCCGGGAGATACGCAGTATTTT.

This clone appeared a few times. The gene calls are TRBV7-9 and TRBJ1-1, with 7 bases that match TRBD1. In germline, CDR1 is SEHNR, CDR2 FQNEAQ (reference sequence). The CDR3 spans 14 residues. The V and J ends lost 5 bases and 11 bases, in that order; junction bases with no gene match: 14. The CDR3 loop reads CASSPRDSYLGAFF. The CDR3 DNA is TGTGCCAGCAGCCCGAGGGACAGCTATTTGGGGGCTTTCTTT.